The rows below give T cell receptor beta chains drawn from one sample of a study of blood T cell repertoires in COVID-19. Libraries were prepared by immunoSEQ multiplex PCR; TCRdb keeps only in-frame clonotypes and omits some of them. Found here are 250,000 or so clones, roughly 89% of them singletons; the top ten hold around 4.6%. The sample consisted of peripheral blood. The receptors come from a woman aged 40 to 50 who had recovered from COVID-19. CDR3s include the opening cysteine and the closing phenylalanine or tryptophan. A D gene is named only where the DNA matches it firmly. Expanded clones get a size class; other rows say once, few or many, or leave the size out.

D gene	V gene	J gene	clone size	CDR3 protein	CDR3 DNA
NA	TRBV7-2	TRBJ2-3	NA	CASSSMIRDFLTDTQYF	TGTGCCAGCAGCTCGATGATCCGGGACTTCCTTACAGATACGCAGTATTTT
TRBD1	TRBV7-9	TRBJ2-3	few	CASSPRTGPDTQYF	TGTGCCAGCAGCCCCAGGACAGGGCCAGATACGCAGTATTTT
TRBD2	TRBV4-1	TRBJ2-1	NA	CASSQVRGRAYNEQFF	TGCGCCAGCAGCCAAGTACGGGGGAGGGCCTACAATGAGCAGTTCTTC
TRBD1	TRBV4-3	TRBJ1-3	NA	CASSSGRGPGNTIYF	TGCGCCAGCAGCAGCGGGAGGGGGCCTGGAAACACCATATATTTT
NA	TRBV12-5	TRBJ2-5	NA	CASGLLGAKETQYF	TGTGCTAGTGGTTTGTTGGGGGCGAAAGAGACCCAGTACTTC
TRBD1	TRBV19	TRBJ1-2	NA	CASSSGTATNYGYTF	TGTGCCAGTAGTAGCGGGACAGCTACTAACTATGGCTACACCTTC
NA	TRBV27	TRBJ1-2	NA	CASSPKATGFEGYTF	TGTGCCAGCAGTCCTAAGGCTACAGGGTTTGAGGGCTACACCTTC
TRBD1	TRBV7-6	TRBJ2-2	NA	CASSQLGTGATGELFF	TGTGCCAGCAGCCAACTGGGGACAGGGGCCACCGGGGAGCTGTTTTTT
TRBD2	TRBV19	TRBJ2-1	NA	CASRTQLADSKDEQFF	TGTGCCAGTAGGACCCAACTAGCGGACAGTAAAGATGAGCAGTTCTTC
TRBD2	TRBV7-3	TRBJ2-3	NA	CASSTTSGGSHYTDTQYF	TGTGCCAGCAGCACGACTAGCGGGGGATCGCATTACACAGATACGCAGTATTTT
TRBD1	TRBV5-6	TRBJ2-7	few	CASRQGANSYEQYF	TGTGCCTCAAGACAGGGGGCGAACTCCTACGAGCAGTACTTC
NA	TRBV4-3	TRBJ2-5	once	CASSLRPGTGETQYF	TGCGCCAGCAGCCTCCGTCCGGGCACGGGGGAGACCCAGTACTTC
NA	TRBV29-1	TRBJ1-6	once	CSVLTGQTNSPLHF	TGCAGCGTTTTAACGGGACAAACTAATTCACCCCTCCACTTT
NA	TRBV28	TRBJ1-6	NA	CASRGPNSPLHF	TGTGCCAGCAGGGGGCCTAATTCACCCCTCCACTTT
TRBD2	TRBV27	TRBJ2-1	NA	CASSPGSGGASEQFF	TGTGCCAGCAGTCCCGGTAGCGGGGGGGCCAGTGAGCAGTTCTTC
TRBD2	TRBV3-1/TRBV3-2	TRBJ2-2	NA	CASSQLAGEAGELFF	TGTGCCAGCAGCCAACTAGCGGGAGAGGCCGGGGAGCTGTTTTTT
TRBD2	TRBV5-4	TRBJ2-3	NA	CASSPGGAGSDTQYF	TGTGCCAGCAGCCCCGGGGGGGCCGGGTCAGATACGCAGTATTTT
NA	TRBV2	TRBJ1-4	NA	CASTRSREKLFF	TGTGCCAGCACCCGATCGAGGGAAAAACTGTTTTTT
NA	TRBV6-5	TRBJ1-1	NA	CASSYDRGIPEAFF	TGTGCCAGCAGTTACGATCGAGGGATCCCTGAAGCTTTCTTT
NA	TRBV6-5	TRBJ1-3	NA	CASTDQIASGNTIYF	TGTGCCAGCACCGACCAAATAGCCTCTGGAAACACCATATATTTT
NA	TRBV7-9	TRBJ1-2	NA	CASSLVGTRYGYTF	TGTGCCAGCAGCTTAGTGGGGACTCGGTATGGCTACACCTTC
NA	TRBV11-2	TRBJ2-7	NA	CASSLDTGEQYF	TGTGCCAGCAGCTTAGATACGGGGGAGCAGTACTTC
TRBD1	TRBV5-1	TRBJ2-3	NA	CASSPMTGVTDTQYF	TGCGCCAGCAGCCCGATGACAGGGGTCACAGATACGCAGTATTTT